This TCR beta chain was documented in a study of chemoradiotherapy in HPV16-positive cancers. Clones were read by immunoSEQ multiplex PCR, and TCRdb kept only the in-frame ones, dropping some. The profile covers tens of thousands of clones, with approximately 90% appearing a single time and less than 6% taken by the ten largest. The CDR3 covers 14 residues. Trimming took off 4 bases at V and 1 base at J, with 10 bases between the two ends. The germline gives CDR1 SGHDN, CDR2 FVKESK. The sequence came from a human donor with HPV-associated anogenital cancer. The chain joins TRBV14 to TRBJ1-2; no clear D gene. The sample consisted of blood, taken from a patient who underwent chemoradiotherapy. This CDR3 is CASSRRHGNYGYTF. CDR3 bases: TGTGCCAGCAGCCGCCGACACGGTAACTATGGCTACACCTTC.